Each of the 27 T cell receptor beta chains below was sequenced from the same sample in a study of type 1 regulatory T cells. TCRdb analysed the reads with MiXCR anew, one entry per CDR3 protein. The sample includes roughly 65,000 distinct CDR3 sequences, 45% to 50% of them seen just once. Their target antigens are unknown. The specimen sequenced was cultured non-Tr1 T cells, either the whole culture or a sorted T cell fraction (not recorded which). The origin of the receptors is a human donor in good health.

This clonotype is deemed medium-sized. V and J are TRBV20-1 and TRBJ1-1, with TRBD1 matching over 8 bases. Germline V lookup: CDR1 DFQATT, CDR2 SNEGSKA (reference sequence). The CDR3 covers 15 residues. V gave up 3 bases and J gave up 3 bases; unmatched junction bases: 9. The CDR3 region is CSARPAQGADTEAFF. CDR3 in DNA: TGCAGTGCTAGGCCGGCGCAGGGGGCGGACACTGAAGCTTTCTTT.

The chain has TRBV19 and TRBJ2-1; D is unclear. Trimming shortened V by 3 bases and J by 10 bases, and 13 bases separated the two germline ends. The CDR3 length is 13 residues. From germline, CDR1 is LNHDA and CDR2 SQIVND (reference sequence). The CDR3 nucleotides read TGTGCCAGTAGTATGGCCGAGTACGCAGAGCAGTTCTTC. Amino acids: CASSMAEYAEQFF.

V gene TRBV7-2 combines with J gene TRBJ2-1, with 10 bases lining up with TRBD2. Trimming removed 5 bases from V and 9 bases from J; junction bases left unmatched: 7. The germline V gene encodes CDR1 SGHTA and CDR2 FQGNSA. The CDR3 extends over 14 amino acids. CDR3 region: CASSRSGGLREQFF. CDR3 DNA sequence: TGTGCCAGCAGCCGTAGCGGGGGGCTTCGTGAGCAGTTCTTC.

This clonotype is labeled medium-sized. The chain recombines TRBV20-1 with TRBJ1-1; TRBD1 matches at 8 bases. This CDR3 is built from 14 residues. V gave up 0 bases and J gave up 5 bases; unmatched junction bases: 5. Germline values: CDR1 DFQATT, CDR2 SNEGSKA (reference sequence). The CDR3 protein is CSARDDRGGTEAFF. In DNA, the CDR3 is TGCAGTGCTAGAGATGACAGGGGAGGGACTGAAGCTTTCTTT.

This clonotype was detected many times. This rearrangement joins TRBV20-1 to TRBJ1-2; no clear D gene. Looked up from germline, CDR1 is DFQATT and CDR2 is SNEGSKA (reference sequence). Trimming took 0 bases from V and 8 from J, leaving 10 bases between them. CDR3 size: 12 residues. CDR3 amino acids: CSARDLQDGYTF. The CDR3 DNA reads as TGCAGTGCTAGAGATCTTCAGGACGGCTACACCTTC.

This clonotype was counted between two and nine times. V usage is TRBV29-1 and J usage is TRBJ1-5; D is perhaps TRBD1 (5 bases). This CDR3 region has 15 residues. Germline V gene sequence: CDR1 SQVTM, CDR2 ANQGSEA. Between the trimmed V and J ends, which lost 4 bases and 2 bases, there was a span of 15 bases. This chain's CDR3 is CSVGDGILGNQPQHF. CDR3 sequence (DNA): TGCAGCGTTGGGGACGGGATACTAGGCAATCAGCCCCAGCATTTT.

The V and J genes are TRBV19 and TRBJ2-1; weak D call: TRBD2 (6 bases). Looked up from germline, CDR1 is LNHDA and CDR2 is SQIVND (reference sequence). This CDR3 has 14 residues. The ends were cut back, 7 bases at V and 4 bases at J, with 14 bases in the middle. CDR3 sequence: CASKGGFGYNEQFF. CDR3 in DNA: TGTGCCAGTAAGGGAGGATTCGGGTACAATGAGCAGTTCTTC.

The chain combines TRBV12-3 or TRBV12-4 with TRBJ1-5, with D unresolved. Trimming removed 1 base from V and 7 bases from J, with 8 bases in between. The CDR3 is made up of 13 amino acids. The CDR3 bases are TGTGCCAGCAGTTTAGTGGATAGGCAGCCCCAGCATTTT. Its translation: CASSLVDRQPQHF.

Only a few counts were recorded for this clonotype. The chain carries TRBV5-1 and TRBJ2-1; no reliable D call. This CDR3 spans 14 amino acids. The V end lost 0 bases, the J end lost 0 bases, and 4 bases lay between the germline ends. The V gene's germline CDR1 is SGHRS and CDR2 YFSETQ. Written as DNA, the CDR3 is TGCGCCAGCAGCTTGGTGGACTCCTACAATGAGCAGTTCTTC. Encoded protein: CASSLVDSYNEQFF.

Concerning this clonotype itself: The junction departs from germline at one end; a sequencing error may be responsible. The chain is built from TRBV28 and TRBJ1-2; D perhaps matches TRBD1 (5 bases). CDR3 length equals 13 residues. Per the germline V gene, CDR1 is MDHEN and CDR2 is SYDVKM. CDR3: CASSFQGNYGYAF. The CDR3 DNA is TGTGCCAGCAGTTTCCAGGGTAACTATGGCTACGCCTTC.

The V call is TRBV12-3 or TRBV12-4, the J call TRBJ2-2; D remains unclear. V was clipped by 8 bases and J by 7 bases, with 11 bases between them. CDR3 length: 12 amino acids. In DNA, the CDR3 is TGTGCCAGCCGCCCCGGTAACGGGGAGCTGTTTTTT. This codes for CASRPGNGELFF.

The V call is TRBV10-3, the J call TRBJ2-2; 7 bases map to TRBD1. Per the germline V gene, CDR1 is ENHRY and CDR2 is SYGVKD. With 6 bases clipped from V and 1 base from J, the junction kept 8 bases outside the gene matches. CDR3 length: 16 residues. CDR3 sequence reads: CAISTNRGLNTGELFF. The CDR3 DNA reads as TGTGCCATCAGCACGAACAGGGGCCTGAACACCGGGGAGCTGTTTTTT.

CDR3 in DNA: TGTGCCAGCAGTGAATTGGGTGGGAACACCGGGGAGCTGTTTTTT. Its translation is CASSELGGNTGELFF. This sequence joins TRBV6-1 and TRBJ2-2; D is uncertain. Germline CDR1 reads MNHNS; CDR2 reads SASEGT. The CDR3 is 15 amino acids. Trimming took 2 bases from V and 1 from J, leaving 8 bases between them.

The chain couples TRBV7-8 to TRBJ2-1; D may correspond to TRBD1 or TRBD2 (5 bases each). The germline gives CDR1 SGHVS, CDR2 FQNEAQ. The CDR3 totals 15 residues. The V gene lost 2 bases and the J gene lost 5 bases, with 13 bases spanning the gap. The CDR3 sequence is CASSLSVGRHNEQFF. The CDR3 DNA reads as TGTGCCAGCAGCTTAAGCGTGGGACGTCACAATGAGCAGTTCTTC.

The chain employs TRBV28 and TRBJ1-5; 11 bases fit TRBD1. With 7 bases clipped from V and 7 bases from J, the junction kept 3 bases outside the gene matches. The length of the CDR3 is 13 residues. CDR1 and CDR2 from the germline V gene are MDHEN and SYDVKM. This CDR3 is CASKGQGEQPQHF. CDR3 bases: TGTGCCAGCAAGGGACAGGGGGAACAGCCCCAGCATTTT.

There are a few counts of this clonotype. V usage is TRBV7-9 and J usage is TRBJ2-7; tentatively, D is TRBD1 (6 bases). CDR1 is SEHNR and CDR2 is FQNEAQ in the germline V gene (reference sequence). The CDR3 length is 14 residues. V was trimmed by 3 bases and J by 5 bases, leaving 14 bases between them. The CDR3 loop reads CASSFTGMRNEQYF. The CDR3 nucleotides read TGTGCCAGCAGCTTTACAGGGATGAGAAACGAGCAGTACTTC.

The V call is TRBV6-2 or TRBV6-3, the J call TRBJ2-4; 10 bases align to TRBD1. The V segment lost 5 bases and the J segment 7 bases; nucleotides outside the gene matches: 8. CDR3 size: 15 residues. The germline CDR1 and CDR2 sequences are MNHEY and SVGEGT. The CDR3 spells CASSPRTGGSNIQYF. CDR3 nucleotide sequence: TGTGCCAGCAGTCCCCGGACAGGGGGGTCGAACATTCAGTACTTC.

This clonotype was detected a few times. The CDR3 sequence: CASSLSGSGANVLTF. The CDR3 DNA reads TGTGCCAGCAGTTTATCAGGGTCAGGGGCCAACGTCCTGACTTTC. This chain joins TRBV28 and TRBJ2-6; possible D gene TRBD1, 5 bases. The germline CDR1 and CDR2 sequences are MDHEN and SYDVKM. With 1 base removed from V and 4 bases from J, the gap between germline ends came to 8 bases. The CDR3 covers 15 residues.

The CDR3 bases are TGTGCCAGCAGCGAACTTCCAAACACCATATATTTT. Translating gives CASSELPNTIYF. The V and J genes are TRBV7-9 and TRBJ1-3; D gene unclear. This CDR3 spans 12 amino acids. Germline V CDR1 and CDR2: SEHNR, FQNEAQ (reference sequence). Trimming stripped 5 bases from V and 6 bases from J, with 8 bases between.

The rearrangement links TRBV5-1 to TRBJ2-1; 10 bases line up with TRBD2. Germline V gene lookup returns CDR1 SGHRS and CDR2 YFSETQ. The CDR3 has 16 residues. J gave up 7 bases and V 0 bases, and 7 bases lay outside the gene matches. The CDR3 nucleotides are TGCGCCAGCAGCTTGGCCGCAGCGGGGGGGCGAAATGAGCAGTTCTTC. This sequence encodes CASSLAAAGGRNEQFF.

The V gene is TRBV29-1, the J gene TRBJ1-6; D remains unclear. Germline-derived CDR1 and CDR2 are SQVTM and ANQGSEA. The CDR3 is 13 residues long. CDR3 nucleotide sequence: TGCAGTGGAAGGGAGTCCTATAATTCACCCCTCCACTTT. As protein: CSGRESYNSPLHF.

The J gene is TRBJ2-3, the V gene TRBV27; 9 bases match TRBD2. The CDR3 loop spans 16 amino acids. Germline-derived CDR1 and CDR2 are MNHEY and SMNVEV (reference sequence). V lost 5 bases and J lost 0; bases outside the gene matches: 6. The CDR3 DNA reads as TGTGCCAGCAGTCCCGGACTAGCGCGGAGCACAGATACGCAGTATTTT. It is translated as CASSPGLARSTDTQYF.

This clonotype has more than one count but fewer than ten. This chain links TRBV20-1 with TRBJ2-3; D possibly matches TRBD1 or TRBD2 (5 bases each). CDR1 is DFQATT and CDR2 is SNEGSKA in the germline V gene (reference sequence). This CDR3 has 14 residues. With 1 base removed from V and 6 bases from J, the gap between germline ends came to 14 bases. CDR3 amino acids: CSARGREIRDTQYF. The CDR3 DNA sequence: TGCAGTGCTAGAGGCAGGGAGATCCGGGATACGCAGTATTTT.

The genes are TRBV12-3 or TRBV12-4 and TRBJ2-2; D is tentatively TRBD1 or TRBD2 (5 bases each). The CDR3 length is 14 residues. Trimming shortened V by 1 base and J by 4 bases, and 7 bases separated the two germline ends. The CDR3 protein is CASSLGGATGELFF. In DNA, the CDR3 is TGTGCCAGCAGTTTAGGAGGGGCCACCGGGGAGCTGTTTTTT.

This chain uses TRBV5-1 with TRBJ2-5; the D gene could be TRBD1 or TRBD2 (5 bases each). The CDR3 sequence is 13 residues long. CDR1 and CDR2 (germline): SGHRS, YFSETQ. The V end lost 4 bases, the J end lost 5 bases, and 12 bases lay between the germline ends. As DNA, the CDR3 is TGCGCCAGCAGCCCGGGACCTTCGGAGACCCAGTACTTC. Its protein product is CASSPGPSETQYF.

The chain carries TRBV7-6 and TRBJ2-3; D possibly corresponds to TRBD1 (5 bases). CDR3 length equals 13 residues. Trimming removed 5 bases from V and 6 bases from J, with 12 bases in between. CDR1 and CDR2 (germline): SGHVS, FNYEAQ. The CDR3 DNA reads TGTGCCAGCAGCGAGGACACGGCGGATACGCAGTATTTT. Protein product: CASSEDTADTQYF.

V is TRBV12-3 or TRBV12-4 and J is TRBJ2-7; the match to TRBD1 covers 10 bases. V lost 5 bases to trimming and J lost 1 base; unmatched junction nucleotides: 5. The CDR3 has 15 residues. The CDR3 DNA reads TGTGCCAGCAGTCAGCCGGGACAGGGGTCCTACGAGCAGTACTTC. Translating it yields CASSQPGQGSYEQYF.